The source of this T cell receptor beta chain is a study of cytomegalovirus exposure and HLA in healthy donors. Study-level information: Earlier, some 180 million T cells were analyzed, and 117 million unique TCR beta sequences were found among them.

Findings of the study overall: Association of a missense DCLRE1C variant with TCR beta V- and J-gene trimming was reported in a later analysis.

Researchers ran the PCR with 60 Vbeta and 13 Jbeta primers. This table comes from immunoSEQ multiplex PCR, and its TCRdb copy is limited to in-frame clones, with some not included. The sample holds some 140,000 clones; over 75% are singletons and the top ten take 5.6%. For this clone: Its cognate antigen is unknown.

Germline CDR1 is MDHEN and CDR2 is SYDVKM. V was clipped by 8 bases and J by 6 bases, with 22 bases between them. The CDR3 has 15 residues. Material for sequencing was PBMCs. This receptor was identified in a middle-aged woman in good health and CMV-seropositive. V is TRBV28 and J is TRBJ1-1; tentatively, D is TRBD1 (5 bases). CDR3 loop: CASRGDGVSAAEAFF. Written as DNA, the CDR3 is TGTGCCAGCCGGGGGGATGGAGTTTCGGCAGCTGAAGCTTTCTTT.